A selection of T cell receptor beta chains follows, all from one sample in a study of naive and memory T cell subsets. From the UMI-ligation and nested PCR reads, TCRdb called clonotypes with MiXCR, one entry per CDR3 protein. The sample has 99,000 or so distinct CDR3 sequences, more than 12% seen once. Sequencing used naive CD8+ T cells from blood. The receptor source for this set is a human donor in good health. Each CDR3 is given with its conserved first and last residue. D genes are given only for firm matches. The size entry is marked missing in some rows and otherwise reads once, few, many or a size class.

d_call	v_call	clone_size	j_call	cdr3_aa	cdr3_nt
TRBD2	TRBV27	.	TRBJ2-3	CASSSILNGGGAADTQYF	TGTGCCAGCAGTTCAATCCTTAACGGCGGGGGGGCCGCAGATACGCAGTATTTT
TRBD2	TRBV15	many	TRBJ2-5	CATSRKTSGAGAQYF	TGTGCCACCAGCAGAAAGACTAGCGGGGCGGGTGCCCAGTACTTC
.	TRBV4-3	.	TRBJ2-2	CASKGRGPSSGWNTGELFF	TGCGCCAGCAAGGGGAGGGGGCCTAGTTCCGGGTGGAACACCGGGGAGCTGTTTTTT
TRBD1	TRBV9	.	TRBJ1-2	CASSPPIGTGFYGYTF	TGTGCCAGCAGCCCCCCGATAGGGACAGGGTTCTATGGCTACACCTTC
.	TRBV15	.	TRBJ2-1	CATEDRLSYNEQFF	TGTGCCACCGAGGACAGACTCTCCTACAATGAGCAGTTCTTC
TRBD2	TRBV27	.	TRBJ2-1	CASSFAGGPYNEQFF	TGTGCCAGCAGTTTTGCGGGAGGGCCCTACAATGAGCAGTTCTTC
.	TRBV4-2	.	TRBJ1-1	CASSQDSGMQRGNTEAFF	TGTGCCAGCAGCCAAGATTCGGGGATGCAGCGTGGGAACACTGAAGCTTTCTTT
.	TRBV6-2/TRBV6-3	few	TRBJ1-1	CASTWAVGVGTEAFF	TGTGCCAGCACATGGGCGGTTGGTGTGGGCACTGAAGCTTTCTTT
TRBD1	TRBV15	.	TRBJ1-5	CATSRRTGNNQPQHF	TGTGCCACCAGCCGACGGACAGGTAACAATCAGCCCCAGCATTTT
.	TRBV7-6	many	TRBJ2-7	CASVGEQYF	TGTGCCAGCGTGGGCGAGCAGTACTTC
.	TRBV3-1	many	TRBJ1-1	CASSQGPGSEAFF	TGTGCCAGCAGCCAAGGTCCAGGGTCTGAAGCTTTCTTT
.	TRBV7-2	.	TRBJ2-1	CASSLVAGAEQFF	TGTGCCAGCAGCTTAGTCGCCGGAGCTGAGCAGTTCTTC
TRBD1	TRBV29-1	many	TRBJ2-7	CSVGQGAYEQYF	TGCAGCGTTGGGCAGGGGGCCTACGAGCAGTACTTC
.	TRBV5-5	.	TRBJ2-3	CASSSIRTASTDTQYF	TGTGCCAGCAGCTCAATCCGGACAGCTAGCACAGATACGCAGTATTTT
TRBD2	TRBV9	few	TRBJ2-1	CASRSTSGGPHEQFF	TGTGCCAGCAGGTCTACTAGCGGGGGCCCCCATGAGCAGTTCTTC
.	TRBV28	few	TRBJ2-3	CASRAWGNNRDTQYF	TGTGCCAGCCGTGCCTGGGGGAATAACCGAGATACGCAGTATTTT
TRBD2	TRBV20-1	.	TRBJ2-7	CSARGTSGRVYEQYF	TGCAGTGCTAGAGGGACTAGCGGGAGGGTTTACGAGCAGTACTTC
.	TRBV4-3	many	TRBJ2-1	CASSQDRLSYNEQFF	TGCGCCAGCAGCCAAGACAGACTCTCCTACAATGAGCAGTTCTTC
TRBD1	TRBV28	.	TRBJ1-6	CASEQGAYNSPLHF	TGTGCCAGCGAACAGGGGGCCTATAATTCACCCCTCCACTTT
.	TRBV30	many	TRBJ2-6	CAWLTGANVLTF	TGTGCCTGGCTGACTGGGGCCAACGTCCTGACTTTC
TRBD1	TRBV20-1	few	TRBJ1-2	CSARDWDSYGYTF	TGCAGTGCTAGAGATTGGGACAGCTATGGCTACACCTTC